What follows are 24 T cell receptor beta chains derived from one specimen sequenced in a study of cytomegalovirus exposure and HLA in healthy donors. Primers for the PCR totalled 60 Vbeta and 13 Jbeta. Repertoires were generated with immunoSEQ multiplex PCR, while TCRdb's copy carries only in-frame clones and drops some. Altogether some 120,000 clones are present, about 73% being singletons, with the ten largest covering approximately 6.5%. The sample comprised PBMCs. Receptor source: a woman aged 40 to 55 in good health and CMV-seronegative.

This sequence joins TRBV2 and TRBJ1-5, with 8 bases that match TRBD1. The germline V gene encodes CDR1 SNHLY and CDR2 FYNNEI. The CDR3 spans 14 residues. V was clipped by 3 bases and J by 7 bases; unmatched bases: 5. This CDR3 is CASSERQGRQPQHF. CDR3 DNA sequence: TGTGCCAGCAGTGAGAGACAGGGGAGGCAGCCCCAGCATTTT. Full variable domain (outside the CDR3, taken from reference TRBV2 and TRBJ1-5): EPEVTQTPSHQVTQMGQEVILRCVPISNHLYFYWYRQILGQKVEFLVSFYNNEISEKSEIFDDQFSVERPDGSNFTLKIRSTKLEDSAMYFCASSERQGRQPQHFGDGTRLSIL.

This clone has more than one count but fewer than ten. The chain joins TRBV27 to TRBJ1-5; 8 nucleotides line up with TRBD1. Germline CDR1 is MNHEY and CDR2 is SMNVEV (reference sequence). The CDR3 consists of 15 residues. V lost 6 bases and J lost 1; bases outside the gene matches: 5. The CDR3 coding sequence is TGTGCCAGCAGCTGGACAGGGTTGAGCAATCAGCCCCAGCATTTT. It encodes CASSWTGLSNQPQHF.

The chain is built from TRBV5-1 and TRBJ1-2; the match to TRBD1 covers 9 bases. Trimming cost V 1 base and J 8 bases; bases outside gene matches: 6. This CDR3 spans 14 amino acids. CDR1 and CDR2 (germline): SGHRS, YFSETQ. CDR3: CASSLLRTGDGYTF. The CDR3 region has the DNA TGCGCCAGCAGCTTGCTCCGGACAGGGGACGGCTACACCTTC.

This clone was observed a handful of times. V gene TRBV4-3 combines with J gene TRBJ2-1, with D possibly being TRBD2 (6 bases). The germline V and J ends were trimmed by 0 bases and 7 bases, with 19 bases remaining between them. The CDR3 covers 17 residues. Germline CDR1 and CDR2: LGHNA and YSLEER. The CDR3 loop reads CASSQDPRREELNEQFF. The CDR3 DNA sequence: TGCGCCAGCAGCCAAGATCCCAGGAGGGAGGAGTTGAATGAGCAGTTCTTC.

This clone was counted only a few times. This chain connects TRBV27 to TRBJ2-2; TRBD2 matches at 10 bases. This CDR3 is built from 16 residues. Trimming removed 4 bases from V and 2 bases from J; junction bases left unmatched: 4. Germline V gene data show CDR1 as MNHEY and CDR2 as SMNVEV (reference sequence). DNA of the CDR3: TGTGCCAGCAGTTGGAGCGGGAGGGGAAACACCGGGGAGCTGTTTTTT. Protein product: CASSWSGRGNTGELFF.

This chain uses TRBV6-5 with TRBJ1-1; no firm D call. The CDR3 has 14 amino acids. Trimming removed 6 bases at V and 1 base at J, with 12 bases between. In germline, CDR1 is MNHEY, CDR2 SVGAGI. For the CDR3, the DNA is TGTGCCAGCAGCCTAAGTTTCGGGAACACTGAAGCTTTCTTT. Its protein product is CASSLSFGNTEAFF.

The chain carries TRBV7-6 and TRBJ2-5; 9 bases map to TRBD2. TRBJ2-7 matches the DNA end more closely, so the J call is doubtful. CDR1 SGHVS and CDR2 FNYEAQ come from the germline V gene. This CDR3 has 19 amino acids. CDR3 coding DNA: TGTGCCAGCAGCCAAAAAGTGGGTGTCTACGGCGGGAGGGCCTACGAGCAGTACTTC. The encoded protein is CASSQKVGVYGGRAYEQYF.

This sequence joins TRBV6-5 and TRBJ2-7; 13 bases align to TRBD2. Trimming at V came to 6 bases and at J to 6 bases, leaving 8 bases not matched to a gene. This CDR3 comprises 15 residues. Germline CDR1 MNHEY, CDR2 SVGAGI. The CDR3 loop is CASSAGLAGVGEQYF. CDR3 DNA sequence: TGTGCCAGCAGCGCCGGACTAGCGGGAGTTGGCGAGCAGTACTTC.

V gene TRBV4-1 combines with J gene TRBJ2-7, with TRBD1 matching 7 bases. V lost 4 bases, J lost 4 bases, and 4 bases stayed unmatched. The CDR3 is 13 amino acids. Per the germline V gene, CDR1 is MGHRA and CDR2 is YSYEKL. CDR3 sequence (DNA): TGCGCCAGCAGCCCGGCACAGGGGTACGAGCAGTACTTC. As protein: CASSPAQGYEQYF.

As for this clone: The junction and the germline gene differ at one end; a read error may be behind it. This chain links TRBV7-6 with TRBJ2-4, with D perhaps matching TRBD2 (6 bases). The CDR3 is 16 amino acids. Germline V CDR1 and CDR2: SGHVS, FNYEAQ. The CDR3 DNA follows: TGTGCCAGCAGCTTAATGAAAGGGGAGGCCAAAAACAGTCAGTACTTC. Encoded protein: CASSLMKGEAKNSQYF.

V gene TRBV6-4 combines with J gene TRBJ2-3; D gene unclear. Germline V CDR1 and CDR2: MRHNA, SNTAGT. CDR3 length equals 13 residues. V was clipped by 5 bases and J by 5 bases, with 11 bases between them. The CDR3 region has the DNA TGTGCCAGCAGTCAGAGGCCTAGAGATACGCAGTATTTT. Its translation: CASSQRPRDTQYF.

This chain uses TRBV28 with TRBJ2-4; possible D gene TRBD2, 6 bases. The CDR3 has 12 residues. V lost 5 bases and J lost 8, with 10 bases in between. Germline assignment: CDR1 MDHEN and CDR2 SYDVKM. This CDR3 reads CASSPGRYIQYF. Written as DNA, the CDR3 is TGTGCCAGCAGTCCCGGGAGATACATTCAGTACTTC.

The CDR3 coding sequence is TGTGCCAGCAGCTTAGAGGGTGGGAGGGCCTCCGGAGAGCAGTTCTTC. Translation: CASSLEGGRASGEQFF. The V call is TRBV11-2, the J call TRBJ2-1, with TRBD2 matching 7 bases. Germline CDR1 reads SGHAT; CDR2 reads FQNNGV. J lost 10 bases, V lost 0 bases, and 12 bases had no gene match. The CDR3 covers 16 residues. The complete variable domain, with remaining parts taken from reference TRBV11-2 and TRBJ2-1, reads EAGVAQSPRYKIIEKRQSVAFWCNPISGHATLYWYQQILGQGPKLLIQFQNNGVVDDSQLPKDRFSAERLKGVDSTLKIQPAKLEDSAVYLCASSLEGGRASGEQFFGPGTRLTVL.

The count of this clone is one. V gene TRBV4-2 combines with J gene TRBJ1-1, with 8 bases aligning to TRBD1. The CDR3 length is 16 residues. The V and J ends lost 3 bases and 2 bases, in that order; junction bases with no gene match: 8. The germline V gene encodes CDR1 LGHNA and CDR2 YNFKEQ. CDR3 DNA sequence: TGTGCCAGCAGCCAGCCGCCGGGACAGGTAAACACTGAAGCTTTCTTT. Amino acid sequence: CASSQPPGQVNTEAFF.

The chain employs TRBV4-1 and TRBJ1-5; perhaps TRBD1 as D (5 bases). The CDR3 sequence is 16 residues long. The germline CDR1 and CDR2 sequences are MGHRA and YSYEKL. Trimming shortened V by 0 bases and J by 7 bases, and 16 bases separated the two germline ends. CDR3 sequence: CASSQDSLGGFQPQHF. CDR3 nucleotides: TGCGCCAGCAGCCAAGATTCCCTGGGGGGGTTCCAGCCCCAGCATTTT.

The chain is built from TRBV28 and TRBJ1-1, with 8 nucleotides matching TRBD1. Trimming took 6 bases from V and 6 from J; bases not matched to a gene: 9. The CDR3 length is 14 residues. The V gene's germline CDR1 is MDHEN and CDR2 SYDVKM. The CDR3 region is CASRAGGRGAEAFF. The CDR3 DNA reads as TGTGCCAGCAGGGCAGGGGGCAGGGGAGCTGAAGCTTTCTTT.

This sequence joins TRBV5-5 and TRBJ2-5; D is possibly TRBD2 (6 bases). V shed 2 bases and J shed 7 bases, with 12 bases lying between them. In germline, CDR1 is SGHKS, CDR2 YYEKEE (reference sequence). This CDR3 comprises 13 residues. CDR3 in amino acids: CASSFPGEVTQYF. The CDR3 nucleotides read TGTGCCAGCAGCTTTCCGGGAGAGGTGACCCAGTACTTC.

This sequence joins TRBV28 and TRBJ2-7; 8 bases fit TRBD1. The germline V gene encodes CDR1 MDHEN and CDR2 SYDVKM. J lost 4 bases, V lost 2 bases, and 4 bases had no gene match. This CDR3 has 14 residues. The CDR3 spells CASSLGDRRYEQYF. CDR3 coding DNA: TGTGCCAGCAGTTTAGGGGACAGGAGGTACGAGCAGTACTTC.

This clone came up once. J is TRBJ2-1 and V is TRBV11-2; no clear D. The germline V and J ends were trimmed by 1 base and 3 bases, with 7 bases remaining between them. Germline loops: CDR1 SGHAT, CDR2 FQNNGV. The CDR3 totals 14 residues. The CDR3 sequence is CASSLAGIYNEQFF. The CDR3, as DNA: TGTGCCAGCAGCTTAGCAGGAATCTACAATGAGCAGTTCTTC.

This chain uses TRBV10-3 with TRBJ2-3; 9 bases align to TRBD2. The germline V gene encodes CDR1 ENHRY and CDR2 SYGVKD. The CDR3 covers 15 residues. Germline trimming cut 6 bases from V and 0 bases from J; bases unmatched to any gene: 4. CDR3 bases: TGTGCCATCAGGGGACTAGCAGGGAGCACAGATACGCAGTATTTT. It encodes CAIRGLAGSTDTQYF.

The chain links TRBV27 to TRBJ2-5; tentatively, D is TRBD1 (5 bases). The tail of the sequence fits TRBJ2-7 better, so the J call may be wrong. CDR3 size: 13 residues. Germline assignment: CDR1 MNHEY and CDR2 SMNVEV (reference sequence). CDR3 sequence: CASSFQGSYEQYF. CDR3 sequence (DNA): TGTGCCAGCAGTTTTCAGGGCTCCTACGAGCAGTACTTC.

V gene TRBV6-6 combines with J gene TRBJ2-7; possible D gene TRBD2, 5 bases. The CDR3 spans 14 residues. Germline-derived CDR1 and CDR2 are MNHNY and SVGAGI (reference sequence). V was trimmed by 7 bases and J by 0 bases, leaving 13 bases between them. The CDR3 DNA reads TGTGCCAGCACCCAAAGGGAGCCCTCCTACGAGCAGTACTTC. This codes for CASTQREPSYEQYF.

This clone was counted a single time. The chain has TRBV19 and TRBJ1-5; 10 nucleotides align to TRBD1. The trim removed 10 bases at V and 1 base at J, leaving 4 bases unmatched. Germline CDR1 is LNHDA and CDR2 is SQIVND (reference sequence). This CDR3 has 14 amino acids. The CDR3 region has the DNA TGTGCCACCCGGGACAGGGGAAGCAATCAGCCCCAGCATTTT. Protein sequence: CATRDRGSNQPQHF.

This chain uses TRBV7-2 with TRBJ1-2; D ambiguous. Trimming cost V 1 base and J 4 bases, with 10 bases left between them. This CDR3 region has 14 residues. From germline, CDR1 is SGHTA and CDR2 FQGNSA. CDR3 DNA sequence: TGTGCCAGCAGCTTAGGACAAACAACCTATGGCTACACCTTC. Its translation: CASSLGQTTYGYTF.